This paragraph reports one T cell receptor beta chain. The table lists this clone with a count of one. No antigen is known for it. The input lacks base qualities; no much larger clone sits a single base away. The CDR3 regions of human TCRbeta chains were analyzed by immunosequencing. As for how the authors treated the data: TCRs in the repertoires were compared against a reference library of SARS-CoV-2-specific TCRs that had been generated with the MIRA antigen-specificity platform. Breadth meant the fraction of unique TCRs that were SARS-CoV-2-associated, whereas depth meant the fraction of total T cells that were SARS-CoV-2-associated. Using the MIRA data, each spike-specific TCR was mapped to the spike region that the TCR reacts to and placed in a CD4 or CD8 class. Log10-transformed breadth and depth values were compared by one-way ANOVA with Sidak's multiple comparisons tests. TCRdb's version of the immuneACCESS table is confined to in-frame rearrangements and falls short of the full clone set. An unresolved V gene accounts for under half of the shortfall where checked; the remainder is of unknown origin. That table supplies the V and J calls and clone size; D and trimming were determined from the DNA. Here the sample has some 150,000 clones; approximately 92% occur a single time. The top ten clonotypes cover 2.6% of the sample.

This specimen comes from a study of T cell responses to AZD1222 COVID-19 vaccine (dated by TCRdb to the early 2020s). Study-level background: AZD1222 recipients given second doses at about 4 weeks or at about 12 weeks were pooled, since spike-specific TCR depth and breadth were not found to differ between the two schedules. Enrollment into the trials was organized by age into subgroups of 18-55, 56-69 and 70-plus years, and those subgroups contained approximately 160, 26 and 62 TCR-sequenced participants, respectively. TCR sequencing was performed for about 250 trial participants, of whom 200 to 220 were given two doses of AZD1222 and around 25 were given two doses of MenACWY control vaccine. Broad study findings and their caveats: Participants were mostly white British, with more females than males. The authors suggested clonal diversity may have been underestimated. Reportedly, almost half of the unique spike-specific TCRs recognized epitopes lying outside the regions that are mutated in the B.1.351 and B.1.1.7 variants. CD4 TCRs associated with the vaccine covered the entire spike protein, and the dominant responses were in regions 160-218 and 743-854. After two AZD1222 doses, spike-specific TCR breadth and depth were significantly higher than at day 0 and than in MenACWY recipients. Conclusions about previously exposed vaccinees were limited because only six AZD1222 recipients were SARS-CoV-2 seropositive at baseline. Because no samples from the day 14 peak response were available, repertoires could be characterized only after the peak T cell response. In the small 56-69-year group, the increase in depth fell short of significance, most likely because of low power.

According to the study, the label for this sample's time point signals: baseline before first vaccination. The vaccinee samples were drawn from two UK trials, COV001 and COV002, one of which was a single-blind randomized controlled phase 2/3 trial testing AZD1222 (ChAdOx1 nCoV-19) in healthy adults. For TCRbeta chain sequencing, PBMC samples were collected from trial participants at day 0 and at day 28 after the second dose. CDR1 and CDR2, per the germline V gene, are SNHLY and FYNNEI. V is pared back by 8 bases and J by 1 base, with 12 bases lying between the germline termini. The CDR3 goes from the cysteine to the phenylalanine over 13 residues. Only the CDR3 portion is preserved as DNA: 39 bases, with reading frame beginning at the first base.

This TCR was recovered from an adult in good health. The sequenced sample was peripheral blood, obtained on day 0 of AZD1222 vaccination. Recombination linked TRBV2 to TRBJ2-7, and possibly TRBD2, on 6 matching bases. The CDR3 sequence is CASGLDYSYEQYF. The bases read TGTGCCAGCGGACTGGACTATTCCTACGAGCAGTACTTC.